This T cell receptor (beta chain) derives from a study of blood T cell repertoires in COVID-19 (dated by TCRdb to 2020 to 2021). Study-wide context: Collaborator samples came from the United States, Italy and Spain and covered acute and convalescent phases of COVID-19. The prospective study material was composed of cDNA or gDNA derived from T cells, B-cell-depleted T cells, or PBMCs. Deeply sampled blood TCRbeta repertoires from subjects exposed to, actively infected with, or recovered from COVID-19 were included in the dataset. The repertoires were made available in a free public database intended to serve as a resource for research on the immune response to SARS-CoV-2. Samples were obtained from the ongoing ImmuneRACE study (first 160 participants) and from over a thousand subjects provided by 6 global collaborators. Sample metadata almost always included a de-identified subject ID, COVID-19 status, age in years and sex. Where HLA class I and class II types were available, the types were taken from metadata supplied by the sample provider, not from assay-based typing.

V and J are truncated by 5 bases and 4 bases respectively, leaving an intervening sequence of 18 bases. The CDR3 spans 16 residues, from the cysteine through the phenylalanine. Only the CDR3 DNA stays, 48 bases, in frame from base 1. From a lookup of the germline V gene (reference sequence), CDR1 and CDR2 are SEHNR and FQNEAQ. TCRbeta CDR3 regions were amplified from genomic DNA by means of the immunoSEQ Assay, a bias-controlled multiplex PCR. The study's own analysis went as follows. Within the assay, amplification of reference gene primers was used to estimate how many nucleated cells each sample contained. To quantify the absolute abundance of each unique TCRbeta CDR3 rearrangement, sequence reads were collapsed and filtered. Productive Simpson clonality was computed per sample as the square root of Simpson's diversity index over productive rearrangements. TCRdb stores this immuneACCESS table with in-frame sequences only. Part of the clones is absent; in the studies checked, under half of the shortfall reflects unresolved V genes, and no reason is known for the rest. The D gene and trimming were derived from the DNA, and the V and J assignments and clone size from that table. This sample is represented by about 80,000 clones; around 80% of them were singletons. Approximately 12% of the sample is held by the ten biggest clonotypes.

Broader findings and caveats from the paper: The quantity of clinical and demographic metadata differed by source and by participant and was supplied without curation.

A word on this clone: What this receptor recognizes is not known. No base quality values were provided; no much bigger clone lies one nucleotide off.

Each collaborating institution followed its own protocols to collect whole blood in K2EDTA tubes. For TCRbeta analysis, collaborators shipped samples in one of three forms: frozen whole blood, isolated PBMCs, or DNA extracted from either of those sample types. The V and J segments used are TRBV7-9 and TRBJ1-3, with TRBD1 as a weak D call on 6 bases. Input material: peripheral blood. The origin of this receptor is a man of 80 years or more with acute or convalescent COVID-19. CDR3 loop: CASSETGTLDGNTIYF. At the DNA level, the sequence is TGTGCCAGCAGCGAGACGGGGACACTCGACGGAAACACCATATATTTT.